One sample yielded the 7 T cell receptor beta chains listed below, sequenced in a study of shared clonotypes between healthy human individuals. Some clones are missing from TCRdb's copy, which holds only in-frame ones; the method was immunoSEQ multiplex PCR. The sample shows around 700,000 clones, 72% of them seen only once. The sequenced material came from memory CD4+ T cells sorted from blood. Subset in this sample: CD45RA-negative fraction. The source of these receptors is a woman aged 25 to 39 in good health.

The chain joins TRBV5-8 to TRBJ2-5, with unresolved D. The ends were cut back, 1 base at V and 1 base at J, with 14 bases in the middle. The CDR3 loop spans 16 amino acids. Looked up from germline, CDR1 is SGHTS and CDR2 is YDEGEE. In DNA form, the CDR3 reads TGTGCCAGCAGCTTGAAGTTTGGAGCACTCCAAGAGACCCAGTACTTC. It specifies CASSLKFGALQETQYF.

Only a few counts were recorded for this clone. The rearrangement joins TRBV13 to TRBJ2-2, with TRBD1 identical over 7 bases. The CDR3 length is 16 residues. V dropped 5 bases and J dropped 4; count of bases not matched to a gene: 10. In germline, CDR1 is PRHDT, CDR2 FYEKMQ (reference sequence). The CDR3 protein is CASSLGRTGLTGELFF. The CDR3 region has the DNA TGTGCCAGCAGCCTTGGCCGGACAGGTCTCACCGGGGAGCTGTTTTTT. Filled out from reference TRBV13 and TRBJ2-2, the complete variable domain reads AAGVIQSPRHLIKEKRETATLKCYPIPRHDTVYWYQQGPGQDPQFLISFYEKMQSDKGSIPDRFSAQQFSDYHSELNMSSLELGDSALYFCASSLGRTGLTGELFFGEGSRLTVL.

The chain recombines TRBV29-1 with TRBJ2-3; TRBD1 is a possible D gene (6 bases). Per the germline V gene, CDR1 is SQVTM and CDR2 is ANQGSEA. V dropped 3 bases and J dropped 2 bases, with 15 bases sitting between them. The CDR3 consists of 15 residues. The CDR3 bases are TGCAGCGTTGAGAGAAGGGCAGGGGCCACAGATACGCAGTATTTT. Protein sequence: CSVERRAGATDTQYF.

The chain is built from TRBV29-1 and TRBJ2-7; 7 nucleotides line up with TRBD2. Trimming cost V 5 bases and J 6 bases; bases outside gene matches: 13. Per germline, CDR1 SQVTM and CDR2 ANQGSEA. CDR3 length: 14 amino acids. In nucleotides, the CDR3 is TGCAGCGTTCGGTTTGCGGGAGAAGGCTCCGAGCAGTACTTC. Translating gives CSVRFAGEGSEQYF.

The chain carries TRBV7-2 and TRBJ2-1; D is unclear. The V end lost 6 bases, the J end lost 9 bases, and 27 bases lay between the germline ends. This CDR3 comprises 17 residues. Germline lookup yields CDR1 SGHTA and CDR2 FQGNSA. The CDR3 reads CASSPPEVFPPHGEQFF. The CDR3 DNA reads TGTGCCAGCAGTCCTCCCGAGGTGTTTCCCCCACACGGTGAGCAGTTCTTC.

The gene calls are TRBV28 and TRBJ2-4, with 10 positions matching TRBD1. Per germline, CDR1 MDHEN and CDR2 SYDVKM. CDR3 length equals 15 residues. J lost 5 bases, V lost 0 bases, and 1 base had no gene match. DNA for the CDR3: TGTGCCAGCAGTTTATGGACAGGGGGCGAAAACATTCAGTACTTC. It codes for CASSLWTGGENIQYF.

V and J are TRBV18 and TRBJ2-1, with 10 bases lining up with TRBD1. The germline CDR1 and CDR2 sequences are KGHSH and LQKENI. This CDR3 comprises 16 residues. Unmatched junction bases numbered 12, after V lost 5 bases and J lost 8 bases. The CDR3 DNA sequence: TGTGCCAGCTCAGCTAACTGGGACAGGGGAATCGATGAGCAGTTCTTC. It codes for CASSANWDRGIDEQFF.